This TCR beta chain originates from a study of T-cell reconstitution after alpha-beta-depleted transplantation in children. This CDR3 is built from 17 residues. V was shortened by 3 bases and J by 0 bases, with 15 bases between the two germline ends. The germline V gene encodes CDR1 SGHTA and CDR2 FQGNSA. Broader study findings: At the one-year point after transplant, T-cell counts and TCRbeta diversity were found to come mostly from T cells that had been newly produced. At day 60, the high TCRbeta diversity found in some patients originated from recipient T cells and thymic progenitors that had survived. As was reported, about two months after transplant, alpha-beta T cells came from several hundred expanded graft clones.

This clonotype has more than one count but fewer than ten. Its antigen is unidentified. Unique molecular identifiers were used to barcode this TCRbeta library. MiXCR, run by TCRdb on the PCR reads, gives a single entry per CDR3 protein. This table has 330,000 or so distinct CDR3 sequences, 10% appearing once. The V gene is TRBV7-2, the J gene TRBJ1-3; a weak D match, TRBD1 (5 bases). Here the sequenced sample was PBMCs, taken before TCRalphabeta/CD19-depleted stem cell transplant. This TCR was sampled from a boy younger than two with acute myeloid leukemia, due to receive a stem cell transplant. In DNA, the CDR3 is TGTGCCAGCAGCTTTTATGGGCGGACAATCTCTGGAAACACCATATATTTT. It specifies CASSFYGRTISGNTIYF.